This TCR beta chain was profiled in a study of a mutant IDH1 vaccine in newly diagnosed glioma. Study context: Vaccine administration was initiated 4-6 weeks following radiotherapy alone, or with temozolomide cycles. There were about 60% males and roughly 38% females among treated patients, whose mean age was approximately 38 years. Patients arrived already treated with radiotherapy, temozolomide, or both, most having had both.

Clones were read by immunoSEQ multiplex PCR, and TCRdb kept only the in-frame ones, dropping some. The table includes approximately 41,000 clones, about 78% detected once. Time point reported: week 23, last vaccination. The content of each vaccine dose was 300 ug of mutant IDH1 20-mer peptide, and topical imiquimod accompanied it. Study-wide findings and caveats: There were vaccine-induced immune responses in roughly 95% of the patients.

There are 17 residues in the CDR3. Trimming took 5 bases from V and 10 from J, leaving 27 bases between them. Per germline, CDR1 SGHTA and CDR2 FQGNSA. A word on this clone: Its antigen is not identified.

The receptor was derived from a woman aged 40 to 55 with glioma. Some clones in this sample may be carry-over from other donors' samples. Material: PBMCs, obtained from a glioma patient whose treatment included an IDH1 peptide vaccine. This rearrangement joins TRBV7-2 to TRBJ2-1, with D maybe TRBD2 (5 bases). CDR3 DNA sequence: TGTGCCAGCAGCCCCGGTATCGCAGTTGGGAGCGGTCGAGAGCAGTTCTTC. Protein: CASSPGIAVGSGREQFF.